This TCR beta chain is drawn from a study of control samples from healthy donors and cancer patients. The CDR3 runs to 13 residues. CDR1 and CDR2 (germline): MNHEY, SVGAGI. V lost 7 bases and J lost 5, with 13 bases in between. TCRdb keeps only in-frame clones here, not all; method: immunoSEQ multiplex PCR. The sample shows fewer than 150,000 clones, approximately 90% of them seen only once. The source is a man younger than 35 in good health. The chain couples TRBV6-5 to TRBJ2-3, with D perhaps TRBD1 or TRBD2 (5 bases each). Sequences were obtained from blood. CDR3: CASTRGPLDTQYF. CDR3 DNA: TGTGCCAGCACCCGGGGCCCACTAGATACGCAGTATTTT.